This T cell receptor beta chain emerged from a study of OX40 agonist ivuxolimab in advanced cancers. At the level of the study: Patients got intravenous ivuxolimab at 0.01 to 10 mg/kg every 2 weeks.

The CDR3 is made up of 16 amino acids. Germline CDR1 SGDLS, CDR2 YYNGEE. V lost 3 bases to trimming and J lost 4 bases, with 16 bases between them. Only in-frame clones appear in the TCRdb table, and some are missing; sequencing was by immunoSEQ multiplex PCR. The table has more than 65,000 clones, approximately 84% seen once. Study-level findings and limits: Within 6 weeks, CD4+ and CD8+ blood T cells expanded clonally at 0.1 to 3.0 mg/kg. Some nonresponders additionally presented with little normalized T-cell clonal expansion.

Note on this clone: Its antigen is as yet unknown.

The TCR was taken from an adult with an advanced solid tumor such as melanoma, head and neck, liver or kidney cancer. Sequenced material: CD4+ or CD8+ T cells sorted from blood, taken in a trial of the OX40 agonist ivuxolimab. The chain couples TRBV9 to TRBJ2-2; D gene ambiguous. CDR3 nucleotides: TGTGCCAGCAGCGCCCGAGGCAGGAGACCCACCGGGGAGCTGTTTTTT. Translating gives CASSARGRRPTGELFF.